The following is a TCR beta chain sequence with its context. Combining a sample-barcoded 5' primer with a J-beta primer mix, a second PCR ran for roughly 6 to 12 cycles. Each single sample gave us at least 2.5 million CDR3-containing paired-end reads. Each CDR3 protein is one row after TCRdb ran MiXCR on the 5' RACE reads. This sample has approximately 360,000 distinct CDR3 sequences, with more than 45% found just once. This sample was included in a study of blood T cells in healthy people across ages. The clonotype originates from a man in his 60s in good health. The specimen sequenced was blood.

The CDR3: CASSQSGHEQFF. The DNA for the CDR3 is TGTGCCAGCAGCCAATCAGGGCATGAGCAGTTCTTC. The chain has TRBV16 and TRBJ2-1; D uncertain. Per germline, CDR1 KGHSY and CDR2 FQNENV. The CDR3 length is 12 residues. Deletions cut 0 bases from V and 8 bases from J, with 5 bases between.